The sequence of this T cell receptor (beta chain) was determined in a study of patients and donors after allogeneic stem cell transplantation (dated by TCRdb to about 2020). The library was produced with RT-PCR. The listed sequencing device is NextSeq 550. The raw public reads went through TCRdb reprocessing: fastp at Q25, MiXCR clone calling, in-frame beta chains kept. Each CDR3 protein gets just one entry, which takes the most common genes and DNA from the rows behind it. The sample includes about 30,000 distinct CDR3 sequences, with around 7.4% observed a single time. About 44% of the sample comes from the top ten. As for this clonotype: The specificity of this receptor is unknown. The sample holds no much larger clone one base away, and base qualities are not on file.

Taken from cysteine to phenylalanine, the CDR3 has 15 residues. The only DNA kept is the CDR3, 45 bases in frame from the first base. CDR1 SGDLS and CDR2 YYNGEE were looked up in the germline V gene. Trimming leaves V shorter by 0 bases and J shorter by 0 bases, with the junction holding 2 bases beyond the gene matches. Recombination joined TRBV9 with TRBJ2-7, and 8 junctional nucleotides match TRBD2. This receptor was taken from a human donor who was either an allogeneic HSCT recipient or a stem cell or donor lymphocyte infusion donor (not recorded which). It is not recorded whose cells these are; they may come from a transplant donor. The material sequenced was blood, either unsorted or a sorted T cell fraction (not recorded which). The CDR3 here reads CASSVGRGASYEQYF. The nucleotides read TGTGCCAGCAGCGTAGGGCGGGGGGCCTCCTACGAGCAGTACTTC.